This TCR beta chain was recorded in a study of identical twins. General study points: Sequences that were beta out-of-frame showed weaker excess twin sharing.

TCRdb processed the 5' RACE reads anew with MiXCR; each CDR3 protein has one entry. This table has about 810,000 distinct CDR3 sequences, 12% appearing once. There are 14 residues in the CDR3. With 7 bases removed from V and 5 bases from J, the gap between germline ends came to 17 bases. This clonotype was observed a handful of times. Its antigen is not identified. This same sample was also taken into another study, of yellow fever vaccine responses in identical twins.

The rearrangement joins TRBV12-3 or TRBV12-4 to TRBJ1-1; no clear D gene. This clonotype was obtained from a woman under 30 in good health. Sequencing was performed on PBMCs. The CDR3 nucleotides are TGTGCCAGCACCCCGTTCGGATCACCTACTGAAGCTTTCTTT. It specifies CASTPFGSPTEAFF.